This paragraph reports one T cell receptor beta chain. These data originate in a study of blood T cell repertoires in COVID-19. The wider study: The United States, Italy and Spain provided the acute and convalescent COVID-19 samples. PBMCs, B-cell-depleted T cells, or T cells provided the cDNA or gDNA that made up the material.

Recruited during active infection, patients (from Seattle) were subsequently followed longitudinally. Original analysis: Estimates of nucleated cell counts were drawn from the amplification of reference gene primers. Repertoires were generated with immunoSEQ multiplex PCR, while TCRdb's copy carries only in-frame clones and drops some. V and J calls and clone size come straight from that table; D and trimming were deduced from the DNA. The sample lists a few hundred thousand clones, about 87% occurring once. The sequence derives from a woman aged 65 to 85 with COVID-19, enrolled during active disease. Sample: peripheral blood.

The CDR3 spells CASSLQVNYGYTF. DNA of the CDR3: TGTGCCAGCAGCTTACAGGTCAACTATGGCTACACCTTC. The rearrangement uses TRBV11-1 and TRBJ1-2; D ambiguous. The germline V gene has CDR1 SGHAT and CDR2 FQDESV (reference sequence). The CDR3 totals 13 residues. V lost 2 bases to trimming and J lost 2 bases, with 6 bases between them.